This T cell receptor beta chain was profiled in a study of tumor-infiltrating lymphocytes in primary liver carcinoma. Study context: Male and female patients aged 30 to 69 years made up the cohort. Productive TCRbeta reads per sample were roughly 3.5 to 7.13 million, not differing by tissue.

About this clonotype: Just one base apart from a much larger clone, this may be a read error.

Unsorted whole blood served as the source of blood RNA, and germline DNA was extracted as well. The CDR3 totals 15 residues. J lost 2 bases, V lost 5 bases, and 8 bases had no gene match. A constant-region primer served to make TCR beta cDNA from about 530 ng total RNA. Employing slightly modified ARM-PCR, three nested multiplex PCR rounds were run, and these gave rise to the TCR beta libraries. In the first two PCR rounds, TRBV1-TRBV30 forward primers were paired with a C-beta reverse primer, and each round lasted about 9 cycles. MiXCR, applied by TCRdb to the multiplex PCR reads, yields one record per CDR3 protein. Seen here are around 330,000 distinct CDR3 sequences, 45% to 70% observed once, and the top ten hold approximately 15%.

The chain has TRBV12-3 or TRBV12-4 and TRBJ2-5, with 7 bases that match TRBD2. The source material was peripheral blood. This clonotype was sampled from a woman in her 30s with primary liver carcinoma and hepatitis B virus infection. DNA of the CDR3: TGTGCCAGCAGTGGGGGGGGGTGCTTACAAGAGACCCAGTACTTC. It is translated as CASSGGGCLQETQYF.